The rows below give T cell receptor beta chains drawn from one sample of a study of beta chain features in type 1 diabetes. The assay was immunoSEQ multiplex PCR, and TCRdb's table has in-frame clones only and misses some. The sample has more than 300,000 clones; 10% to 15% are singletons. Sequencing was carried out using naive CD4+ T cells from blood. These receptors were collected from a young woman with type 1 diabetes. CDR3s leave out the opening cysteine and the closing phenylalanine or tryptophan.

TRBV5-1	TRBJ2-5	ASTRVGQGETQY
TRBV14	TRBJ2-5	ASSHNRAKETQY
TRBV9	TRBJ2-5	ASSVGALAGPQETQY
TRBV20-1	TRBJ1-4	SRQDFEKLF
TRBV7-2	TRBJ2-5	ASSNRQGQETQY
TRBV7-2	TRBJ2-5	ASSPGTGRETQY
TRBV27	TRBJ2-3	ASAGDGPDTQY
TRBV5-6	TRBJ2-7	ASSLGSSYEQY
TRBV5-4	TRBJ2-7	ASSLDGTYEQY
TRBV4-1	TRBJ2-1	ASSRPPTQGAANEQF
TRBV7-9	TRBJ1-1	ASSFLRTEAF
TRBV25-1	TRBJ2-7	ASRESGLQY
TRBV14	TRBJ2-1	ASSQVRGGMAEQF
TRBV29-1	TRBJ2-5	SVAGGDRGLGGQY
TRBV4-3	TRBJ2-3	ASSQDNGLPTDTQY
TRBV7-6	TRBJ2-1	ASGAAKWSSYNEQF
TRBV28	TRBJ2-1	ASRSSPGLAGNEQF
TRBV7-2	TRBJ2-4	ASRSWTGQNIQY
TRBV7-9	TRBJ2-3	ASRLLGTDTQY
TRBV5-4	TRBJ1-5	ASSQESRQGSQPQH
TRBV4-3	TRBJ1-2	ASKRAGGREYGYT
TRBV29-1	TRBJ2-5	SVSRSPGGEETQY
TRBV19	TRBJ1-1	ASRRGGGNTEAF
TRBV5-1	TRBJ2-3	ASSLAKAGRRTDTQY
TRBV10-3	TRBJ1-1	AVSGTGDTEAF
TRBV2	TRBJ1-2	ASRDRGELYGYT
TRBV13	TRBJ2-7	ASSWGQGAYEQY
TRBV7-2	TRBJ1-2	ASRQGTANYGYT
TRBV7-9	TRBJ2-4	ASSLVGADIQY
TRBV27	TRBJ2-7	ASSRAGGIYEQY
TRBV6-1	TRBJ2-1	ASSEGTSGWNEQF
TRBV29-1	TRBJ1-1	SVGGVNTEAF
TRBV11-1	TRBJ2-3	ASETSGRSDTQY
TRBV2	TRBJ1-2	ASSNRAYGYT
TRBV6-5	TRBJ1-1	ASSAGRNTEAF
TRBV30	TRBJ1-2	AWRTGRGGYT
TRBV5-1	TRBJ2-1	ASSSRDTNYNEQF
TRBV18	TRBJ2-3	ASSPRTLDTQY
TRBV28	TRBJ1-3	ASSFAGSGNTIY
TRBV29-1	TRBJ2-3	SVRSLLVPDTQY
TRBV4-1	TRBJ2-7	ASSQDSQGPTYEQY
TRBV13	TRBJ1-6	ASSLTGVNSPLH